This T cell receptor beta chain was sequenced in a study of blood T cell repertoires in COVID-19 (dated by TCRdb to the early 2020s). A note on the overall study: The collaborator samples originated in the United States, Italy and Spain and spanned the acute and convalescent phases of COVID-19. The prospective study material was composed of cDNA or gDNA derived from T cells, B-cell-depleted T cells, or PBMCs. Deeply sampled blood TCRbeta repertoires from subjects exposed to, actively infected with, or recovered from COVID-19 were included in the dataset. A freely available public database, intended as a resource for researchers studying the immune response to SARS-CoV-2, is where the repertoires were released. The samples were drawn from two sources: the first 160 participants of the ongoing ImmuneRACE study, and 1,000 to 1,500 subjects contributed by 6 global collaborators. Nearly every sample came with metadata listing a de-identified subject ID, COVID-19 status, age in years and sex. Where available, HLA class I and class II types were taken from metadata supplied by the sample provider and were not determined by assay-based typing.

Enrolling through a virtual design, the prospective study's participants ranged in age from roughly 18 to 100 years and lived across some 22 United States geographic areas. Cohort assignment in the prospective study relied on participant-reported clinical history from a screening survey and a study questionnaire. ImmuneRACE Cohort 3 recovered participants were defined by two consecutive negative NP/OP PCR tests, healthcare professional clearance, or symptom resolution. In the prospective study, mobile phlebotomists collected whole blood, serum and a nasopharyngeal or oropharyngeal swab from each participant. Participants in the prospective study had the option to provide additional blood draws and questionnaires over a roughly 2-month period. Before DNA extraction, prospective study blood samples were shipped either frozen or at room temperature. Results and caveats for the whole study, not just this receptor: The quantity of clinical and demographic metadata differed by source and by participant and was supplied without curation.

TCRbeta CDR3 regions were amplified from genomic DNA using the immunoSEQ Assay, a bias-controlled multiplex PCR. From the authors' description of their analysis: Within the assay, amplification of reference gene primers was used to estimate how many nucleated cells each sample contained. To quantify the absolute abundance of each unique TCRbeta CDR3 rearrangement, sequence reads were collapsed and filtered. Productive Simpson clonality was computed per sample as the square root of Simpson's diversity index over productive rearrangements. TCRdb mirrors the immuneACCESS table, restricted to in-frame sequences. Some clones are absent from its copies; in checked studies, under half trace to an unresolved V gene, and the reason for the others is unknown. V, J and clone size reflect that table, while D and trimming were determined from the DNA. The sample profile shows 450,000 to 600,000 clones; 75% to 90% of them were found once. Together, the top ten hold about 0.7% of the sample.

Of note for this clone: Its antigen specificity is not known. The record has no base qualities; no much larger clone is one base away. The sample contains more than one DNA sequence encoding this CDR3.

The germline V end is reduced by 2 bases and the J end by 5 bases; junction bases left unmatched: 4. Measured from the cysteine to the phenylalanine, the CDR3 is 15 residues long. Only the CDR3 DNA stays, 45 bases, in frame from base 1. For CDR1 and CDR2, the germline V gene lists MNHNS and SASEGT. The source of this sequence is a woman aged 18-30 years who had recovered from COVID-19. The chain is made from TRBV6-1 and TRBJ2-5; 11 nucleotides in the junction match TRBD2. Sequences were obtained from PBMCs or T cells enriched from blood (not recorded which). The encoded CDR3 is CASSELAGGPETQYF. DNA sequence: TGTGCCAGCAGTGAATTAGCGGGGGGGCCGGAGACCCAGTACTTC.